This T cell receptor beta chain was documented in a study of blood T cells in healthy people across ages. For the second PCR, which ran for about 7 to 11 cycles, a sample-barcoded 5' primer and a J-beta primer mix were used. MiXCR was run by TCRdb on the 5' RACE reads, yielding one entry per CDR3 protein. The table records roughly 500,000 distinct CDR3 sequences, about 25% of them present only once. For every donor, a draw yielded around 10 milliliters of peripheral blood. The sample holds a few counts of this clonotype. V lost 5 bases and J lost 5, with 15 bases in between. Germline assignment: CDR1 SEHNR and CDR2 FQNEAQ (reference sequence). CDR3 length equals 14 residues. The sample was also reused in another study, on T cells of mothers and their children.

Sequenced input: blood. V and J are TRBV7-9 and TRBJ1-2; a possible D gene is TRBD1 (5 bases). The TCR sequence derives from a boy aged 10-17 years in good health. The DNA for the CDR3 is TGTGCCAGCAGCCCCATAGTCAGGGCTTATGGCTACACCTTC. Its translation: CASSPIVRAYGYTF.